This T cell receptor beta chain was identified during a study of tumor and adjacent non-tumor tissue in lung cancer. This clonotype was picked up one time. An end of the junction does not agree with germline; a read error may underlie this. RNA was extracted from bulk tissue without any cell sorting. This CDR3 has 17 amino acids. TCRbeta libraries were built with three rounds of nested PCR, modified from ARM-PCR. Each CDR3 protein is one row after TCRdb ran MiXCR on the multiplex PCR reads. There are around 200,000 distinct CDR3 sequences in the sample; around 70% occur only once, and less than 25% lies in the top ten.

The sequenced material came from lung tumor tissue. This TCR derives from a man between 60 and 75 years old with non-small cell lung cancer. The chain is built from TRBV12-3 or TRBV12-4 and TRBJ1-1; D is ambiguous. The CDR3 sequence is CASNLAGTVRGNTEAFF. The CDR3 DNA is TGTGCCAGCAATTTAGCGGGAACGGTTCGAGGGAACACTGAAGCTTTCTTT.